This T cell receptor beta chain was found in a study of T-cell reconstitution after alpha-beta-depleted transplantation in children. Whole-study findings and limits: Two months or so post-transplant, alpha-beta T cells reportedly derived from several hundred expanded graft clones. At the one-year point after transplant, T-cell counts and TCRbeta diversity were found to come mostly from T cells that had been newly produced. For some patients, TCRbeta diversity was high at day 60 because of recipient T cells and thymic progenitors that survived.

In its sample, this clonotype was seen many times. Its target is not known. A TCRbeta library incorporating unique molecular identifiers was prepared. TCRdb reprocessed the PCR reads with MiXCR, giving one entry per CDR3 protein. The sample has a few thousand distinct CDR3 sequences, 26% seen once. The CDR3 spans 13 residues. CDR1 is MDHEN and CDR2 is SYDVKM in the germline V gene. V lost 1 base, J lost 4 bases, and 8 bases lay in between. This chain links TRBV28 with TRBJ2-7; D possibly corresponds to TRBD1 (6 bases). Sequenced material: PBMCs, mostly from graft donor cells, taken 60 days after TCRalphabeta/CD19-depleted stem cell transplant. The receptor comes from a male patient aged 2-15 years who had a stem cell transplant for acute lymphoblastic leukemia, so the T cells may come from the graft donor. CDR3 in amino acids: CASSLLQGYEQYF. In DNA, the CDR3 is TGTGCCAGCAGTTTATTACAGGGTTACGAGCAGTACTTC.